Described below is a single T cell receptor (beta chain) sequence and its context. Its antigen remains unidentified. This sample is part of a study of beta chain features in type 1 diabetes. Turning to the study itself: Patients looked much like healthy donors when it came to age, gender and cell yields.

Expressed TCRB transcripts were sequenced because the entire RNA isolate underwent reverse transcription. Assay used: immunoSEQ multiplex PCR; TCRdb lists only in-frame clones, some missing. This table has under 300,000 clones, 25% to 30% appearing once. General study results and limits: Shorter TCRB CDR3s, moderately but significantly so, were found in Type 1 diabetes patients in all four CD4+ subsets. Diminished insertions and augmented deletions at VDJ junctions characterized type 1 diabetes patients. Sequencing from cDNA could over-represent high-TCR-expressing cells.

CDR1 and CDR2 from the germline V gene are SNHLY and FYNNEI. The CDR3 extends over 14 amino acids. V lost 6 bases and J lost 7; bases outside the gene matches: 9. The rearrangement uses TRBV2 and TRBJ2-1; 7 positions agree with TRBD2. The clonotype comes from a man between 25 and 39 years old in good health. Material: central memory CD4+ T cells from blood. DNA for the CDR3: TGTGCCAGCAGAGGGGTAGCGGGTATTAATGAGCAGTTCTTC. Translated, it gives CASRGVAGINEQFF.